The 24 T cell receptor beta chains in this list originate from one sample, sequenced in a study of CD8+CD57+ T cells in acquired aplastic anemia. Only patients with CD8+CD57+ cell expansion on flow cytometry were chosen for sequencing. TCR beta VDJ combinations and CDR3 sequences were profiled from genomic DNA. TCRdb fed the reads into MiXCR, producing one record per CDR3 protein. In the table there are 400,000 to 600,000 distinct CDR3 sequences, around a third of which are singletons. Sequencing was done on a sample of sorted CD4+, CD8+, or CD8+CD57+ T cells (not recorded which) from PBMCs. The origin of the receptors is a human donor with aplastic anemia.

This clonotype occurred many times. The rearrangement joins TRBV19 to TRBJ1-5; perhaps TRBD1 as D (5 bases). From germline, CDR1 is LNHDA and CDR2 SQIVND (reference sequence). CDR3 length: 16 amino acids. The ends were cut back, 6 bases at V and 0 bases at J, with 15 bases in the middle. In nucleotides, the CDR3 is TGTGCCAGTAGGGGGACGGACCTTTATAGCAATCAGCCCCAGCATTTT. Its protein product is CASRGTDLYSNQPQHF.

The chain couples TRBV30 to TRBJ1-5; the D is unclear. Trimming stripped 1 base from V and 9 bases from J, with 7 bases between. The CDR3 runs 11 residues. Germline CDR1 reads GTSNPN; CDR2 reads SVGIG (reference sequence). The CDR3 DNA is TGTGCCTGGAGTGCATCTGGGCCCCAGCATTTT. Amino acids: CAWSASGPQHF.

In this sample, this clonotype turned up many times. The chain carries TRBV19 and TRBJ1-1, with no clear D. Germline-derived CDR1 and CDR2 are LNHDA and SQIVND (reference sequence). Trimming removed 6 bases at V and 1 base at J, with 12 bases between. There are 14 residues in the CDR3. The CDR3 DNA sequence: TGTGCCAGTAGAATCCTCCCGTCGAACACTGAAGCTTTCTTT. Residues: CASRILPSNTEAFF.

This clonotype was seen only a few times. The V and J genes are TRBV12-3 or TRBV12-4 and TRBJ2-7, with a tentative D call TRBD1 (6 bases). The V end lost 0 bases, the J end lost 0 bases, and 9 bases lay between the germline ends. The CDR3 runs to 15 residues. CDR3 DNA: TGTGCCAGCAGTTTAGCGGGGGCCAGCTCCTACGAGCAGTACTTC. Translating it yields CASSLAGASSYEQYF.

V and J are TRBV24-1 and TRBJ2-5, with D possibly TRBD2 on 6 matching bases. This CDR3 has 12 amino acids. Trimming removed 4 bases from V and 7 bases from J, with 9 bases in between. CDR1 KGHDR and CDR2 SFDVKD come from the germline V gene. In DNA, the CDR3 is TGTGCCACCAGTGACTCGCGGGGGACCCAGTACTTC. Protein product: CATSDSRGTQYF.

The CDR3 coding sequence is TGTGCCAGTAGTCCCCGGACTGTGTCCCTCTACAATGAGCAGTTCTTC. This encodes CASSPRTVSLYNEQFF. This sequence joins TRBV19 and TRBJ2-1; possibly TRBD2 for D (5 bases). CDR1 and CDR2 from the germline V gene are LNHDA and SQIVND (reference sequence). The CDR3 covers 16 residues. V lost 5 bases to trimming and J lost 3 bases, with 17 bases between them.

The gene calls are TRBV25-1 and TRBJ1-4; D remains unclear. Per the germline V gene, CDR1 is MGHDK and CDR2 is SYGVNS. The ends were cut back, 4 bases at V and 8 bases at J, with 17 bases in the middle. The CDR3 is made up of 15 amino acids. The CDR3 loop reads CASSVPGSSREKLFF. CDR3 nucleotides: TGTGCCAGCAGTGTCCCAGGTTCCTCGAGAGAAAAACTGTTTTTT. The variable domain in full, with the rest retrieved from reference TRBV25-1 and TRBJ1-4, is EADIYQTPRYLVIGTGKKITLECSQTMGHDKMYWYQQDPGMELHLIHYSYGVNSTEKGDLSSESTVSRIRTEHFPLTLESARPSHTSQYLCASSVPGSSREKLFFGSGTQLSVL.

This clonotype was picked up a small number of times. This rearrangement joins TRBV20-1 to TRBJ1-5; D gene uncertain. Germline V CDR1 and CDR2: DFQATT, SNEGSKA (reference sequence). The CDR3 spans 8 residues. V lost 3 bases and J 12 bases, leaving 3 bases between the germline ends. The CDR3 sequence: CSASDQHF. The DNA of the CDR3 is TGCAGTGCTAGCGACCAGCATTTT.

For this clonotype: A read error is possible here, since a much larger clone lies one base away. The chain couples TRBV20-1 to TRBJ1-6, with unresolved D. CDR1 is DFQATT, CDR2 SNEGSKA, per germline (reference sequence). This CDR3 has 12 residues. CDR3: CSARVDNSPPHF. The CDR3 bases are TGCAGTGCTAGAGTAGATAATTCACCCCCCCACTTT.

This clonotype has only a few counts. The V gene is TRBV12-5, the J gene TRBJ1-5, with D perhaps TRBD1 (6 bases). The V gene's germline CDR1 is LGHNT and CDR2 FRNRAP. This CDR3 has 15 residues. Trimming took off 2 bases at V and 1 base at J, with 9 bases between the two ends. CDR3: CASGLPTGSNQPQHF. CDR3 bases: TGTGCTAGTGGTTTGCCGACAGGAAGCAATCAGCCCCAGCATTTT.

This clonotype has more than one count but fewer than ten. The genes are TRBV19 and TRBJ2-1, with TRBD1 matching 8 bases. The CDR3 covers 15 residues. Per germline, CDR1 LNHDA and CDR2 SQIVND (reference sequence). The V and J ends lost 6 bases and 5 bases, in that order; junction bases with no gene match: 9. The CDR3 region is CASRPLDRGDNEQFF. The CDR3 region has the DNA TGTGCCAGTAGGCCCCTTGACAGGGGTGACAATGAGCAGTTCTTC.

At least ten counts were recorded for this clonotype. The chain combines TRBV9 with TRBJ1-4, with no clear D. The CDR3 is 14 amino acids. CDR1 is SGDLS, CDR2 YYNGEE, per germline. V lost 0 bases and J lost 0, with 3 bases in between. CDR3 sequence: CASSVDATNEKLFF. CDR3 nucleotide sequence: TGTGCCAGCAGCGTAGACGCAACTAATGAAAAACTGTTTTTT.

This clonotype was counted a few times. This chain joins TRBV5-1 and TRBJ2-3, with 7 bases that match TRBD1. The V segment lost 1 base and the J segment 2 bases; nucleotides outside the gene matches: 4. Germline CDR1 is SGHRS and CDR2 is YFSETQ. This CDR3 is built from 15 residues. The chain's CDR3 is CASSLTDRNTDTQYF. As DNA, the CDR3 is TGCGCCAGCAGCTTGACGGACAGGAACACAGATACGCAGTATTTT.

The CDR3 region has the DNA TGTGCCAGCACCGGACAGGGCGACACCGGGGAGCTGTTTTTT. Translating it yields CASTGQGDTGELFF. The J gene is TRBJ2-2, the V gene TRBV25-1; 8 bases fit TRBD1. Germline-derived CDR1 and CDR2 are MGHDK and SYGVNS. Trimming at V came to 7 bases and at J to 3 bases, leaving 4 bases not matched to a gene. This CDR3 region has 14 residues. The entire variable domain, with the rest obtained from reference TRBV25-1 and TRBJ2-2, is as follows: EADIYQTPRYLVIGTGKKITLECSQTMGHDKMYWYQQDPGMELHLIHYSYGVNSTEKGDLSSESTVSRIRTEHFPLTLESARPSHTSQYLCASTGQGDTGELFFGEGSRLTVL.

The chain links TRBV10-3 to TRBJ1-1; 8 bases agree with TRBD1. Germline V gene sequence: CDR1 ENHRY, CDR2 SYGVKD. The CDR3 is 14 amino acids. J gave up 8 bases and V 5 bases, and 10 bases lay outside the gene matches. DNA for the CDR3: TGTGCCATCAGTCAGGACAGGGAGGGATCCGAAGCTTTCTTT. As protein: CAISQDREGSEAFF.

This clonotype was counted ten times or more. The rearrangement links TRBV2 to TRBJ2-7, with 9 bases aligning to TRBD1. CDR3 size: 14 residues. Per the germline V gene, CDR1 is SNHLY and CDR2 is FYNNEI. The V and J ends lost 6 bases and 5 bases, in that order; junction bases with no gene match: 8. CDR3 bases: TGTGCCAGCAGCCGGGACAGGGAGGCCCACGAGCAGTACTTC. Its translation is CASSRDREAHEQYF.

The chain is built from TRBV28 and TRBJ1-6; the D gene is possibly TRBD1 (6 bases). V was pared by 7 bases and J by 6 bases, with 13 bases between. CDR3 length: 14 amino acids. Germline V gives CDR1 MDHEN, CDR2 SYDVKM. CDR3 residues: CASIRGSRNSPLHF. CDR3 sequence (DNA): TGTGCCAGCATAAGGGGGTCCCGTAATTCACCCCTCCACTTT.

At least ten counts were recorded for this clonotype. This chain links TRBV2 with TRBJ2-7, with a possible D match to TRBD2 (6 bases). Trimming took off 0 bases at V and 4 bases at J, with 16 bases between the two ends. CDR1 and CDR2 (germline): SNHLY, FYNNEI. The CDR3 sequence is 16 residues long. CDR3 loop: CASSEAGTASAYEQYF. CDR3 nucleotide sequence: TGTGCCAGCAGTGAAGCGGGAACGGCTAGCGCGTACGAGCAGTACTTC.

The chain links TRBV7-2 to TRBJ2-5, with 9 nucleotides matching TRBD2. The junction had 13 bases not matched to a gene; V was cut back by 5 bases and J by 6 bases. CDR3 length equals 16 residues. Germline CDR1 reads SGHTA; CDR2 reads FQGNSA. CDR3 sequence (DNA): TGTGCCAGCAGCCCCGATCTAGCGGGATTCGCGAAGACCCAGTACTTC. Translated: CASSPDLAGFAKTQYF.

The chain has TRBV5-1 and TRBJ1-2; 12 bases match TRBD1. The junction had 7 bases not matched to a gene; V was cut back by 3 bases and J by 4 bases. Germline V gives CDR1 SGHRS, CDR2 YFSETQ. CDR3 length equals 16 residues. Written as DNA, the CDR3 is TGCGCCAGCAGCTCGGCCGGGACAGGGGGCGGCTATGGCTACACCTTC. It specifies CASSSAGTGGGYGYTF.

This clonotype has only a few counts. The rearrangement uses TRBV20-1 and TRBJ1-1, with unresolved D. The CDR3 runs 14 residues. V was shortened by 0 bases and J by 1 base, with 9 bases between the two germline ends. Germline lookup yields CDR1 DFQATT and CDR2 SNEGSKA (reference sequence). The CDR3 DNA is TGCAGTGCTAGAGATCATACGGGGAACACTGAAGCTTTCTTT. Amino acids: CSARDHTGNTEAFF.

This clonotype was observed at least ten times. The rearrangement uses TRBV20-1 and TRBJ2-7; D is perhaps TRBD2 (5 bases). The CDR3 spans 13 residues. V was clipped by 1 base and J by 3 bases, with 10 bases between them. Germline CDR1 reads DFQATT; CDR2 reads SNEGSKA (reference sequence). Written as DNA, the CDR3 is TGCAGTGCTAGAGTGAGCGGCGACTACGAGCAGTACTTC. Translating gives CSARVSGDYEQYF.

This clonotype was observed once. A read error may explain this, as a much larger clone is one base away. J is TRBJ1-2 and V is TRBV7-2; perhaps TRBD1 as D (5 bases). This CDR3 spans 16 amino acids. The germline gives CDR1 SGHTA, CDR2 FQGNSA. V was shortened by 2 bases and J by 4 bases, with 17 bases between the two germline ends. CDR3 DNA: TGTGCCAGCAGCTTATCGTGGACAAGGGGCGTCTATGGCTACACCTTC. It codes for CASSLSWTRGVYGYTF.

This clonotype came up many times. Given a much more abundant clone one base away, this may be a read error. The DNA of the CDR3 is TGTGCCAGCAGTGAAGCTTATGGCTACACCTTC. Translation: CASSEAYGYTF. This rearrangement joins TRBV6-1 to TRBJ1-2; D gene unclear. The germline V gene encodes CDR1 MNHNS and CDR2 SASEGT. Trimming shortened V by 0 bases and J by 5 bases, and 1 base separated the two germline ends. The CDR3 is 11 residues long.